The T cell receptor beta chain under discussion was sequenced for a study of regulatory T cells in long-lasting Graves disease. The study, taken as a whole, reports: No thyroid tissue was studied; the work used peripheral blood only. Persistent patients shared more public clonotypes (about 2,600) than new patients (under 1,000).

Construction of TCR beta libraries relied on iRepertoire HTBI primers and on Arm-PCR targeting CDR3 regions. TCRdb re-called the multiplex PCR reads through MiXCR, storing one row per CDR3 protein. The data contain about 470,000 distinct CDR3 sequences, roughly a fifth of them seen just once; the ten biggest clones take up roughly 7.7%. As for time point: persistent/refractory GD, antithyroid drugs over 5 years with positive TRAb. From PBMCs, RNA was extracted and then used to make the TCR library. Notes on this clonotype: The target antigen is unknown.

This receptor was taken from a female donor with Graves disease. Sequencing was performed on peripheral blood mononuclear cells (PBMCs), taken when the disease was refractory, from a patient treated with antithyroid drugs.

This chain's CDR3 is CASSIHRTRSNQPQHF. The CDR3 DNA reads as TGTGCCAGCAGCATCCACAGGACACGGAGCAATCAGCCCCAGCATTTT. The V call is TRBV28, the J call TRBJ1-5, with D tentatively TRBD1 (5 bases). Germline CDR1 reads MDHEN; CDR2 reads SYDVKM. The ends were cut back, 6 bases at V and 1 base at J, with 16 bases in the middle. The CDR3 length is 16 residues.